This is a list of T cell receptor beta chains from one sample in a study of cytomegalovirus exposure and HLA in healthy donors. Profiling relied on immunoSEQ multiplex PCR, and the TCRdb table lists in-frame clones only, not all of them. The sample has over 100,000 clones, 55% to 80% seen once; the top ten hold about 2.2%. The specimen sequenced was PBMCs. The receptors were gathered from a woman aged 25 to 39 in good health and CMV-seronegative. The CDR3 runs from the conserved cysteine through the conserved F or W. The D gene is left open where the match is weak. Part of the rows lack a size; the others show once, few, many or a class for expanded clones.

V: TRBV6-6
size: NA
D: NA
J: TRBJ2-4
CDR3: CASSYSIEAKNIQYF
DNA: TGTGCCAGCAGTTACTCAATAGAAGCCAAAAACATTCAGTACTTC

V: TRBV5-4
size: few
D: NA
J: TRBJ2-1
CDR3: CASSFDSYNEQFF
DNA: TGTGCCAGCAGCTTCGACAGCTACAATGAGCAGTTCTTC

V: TRBV7-9
size: once
D: NA
J: TRBJ2-7
CDR3: CASGAGSYEQYF
DNA: TGTGCCAGCGGCGCAGGGTCCTACGAGCAGTACTTC

V: TRBV19
size: NA
D: TRBD1
J: TRBJ2-1
CDR3: CASSIEGASSYNEQFF
DNA: TGTGCCAGTAGTATCGAGGGGGCCTCCTCCTACAATGAGCAGTTCTTC

V: TRBV6-5
size: NA
D: TRBD2
J: TRBJ2-1
CDR3: CASSYSGTSGHNEQFF
DNA: TGTGCCAGCAGTTACTCTGGGACTAGCGGTCACAATGAGCAGTTCTTC

V: TRBV7-3
size: NA
D: NA
J: TRBJ2-3
CDR3: CASSLDYTDTQYF
DNA: TGTGCCAGCAGCTTAGACTACACAGATACGCAGTATTTT

V: TRBV5-4
size: NA
D: NA
J: TRBJ1-1
CDR3: CASRVTAMNTEAFF
DNA: TGTGCCAGCAGGGTGACAGCCATGAACACTGAAGCTTTCTTT

V: TRBV5-3
size: NA
D: NA
J: TRBJ1-5
CDR3: CARSLEAGIPFNSNQPQHF
DNA: TGTGCCAGAAGCTTGGAGGCAGGGATTCCATTTAATAGCAATCAGCCCCAGCATTTT

V: TRBV7-2
size: NA
D: NA
J: TRBJ2-7
CDR3: CASSLAGGTGLNEQYF
DNA: TGTGCCAGCAGCTTAGCGGGCGGGACTGGGTTGAATGAGCAGTACTTC

V: TRBV25-1
size: NA
D: NA
J: TRBJ1-6
CDR3: CASTTTGVNNSPLHF
DNA: TGTGCCAGCACCACAACGGGGGTTAATAATTCACCCCTCCACTTT